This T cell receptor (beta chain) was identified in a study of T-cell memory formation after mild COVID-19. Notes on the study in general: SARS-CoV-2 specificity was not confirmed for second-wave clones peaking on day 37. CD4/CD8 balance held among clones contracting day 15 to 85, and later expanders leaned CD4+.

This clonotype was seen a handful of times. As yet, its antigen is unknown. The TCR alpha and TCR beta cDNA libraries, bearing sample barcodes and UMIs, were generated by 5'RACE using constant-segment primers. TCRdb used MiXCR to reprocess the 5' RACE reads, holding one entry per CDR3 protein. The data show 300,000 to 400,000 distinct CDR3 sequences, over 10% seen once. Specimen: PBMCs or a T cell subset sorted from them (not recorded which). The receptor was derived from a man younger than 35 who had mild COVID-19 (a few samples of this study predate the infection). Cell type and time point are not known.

The CDR3 nucleotides read TGCGCCAGCAGCTACCGGGACAGGGCCTACAATGAGCAGTTCTTC. Its translation: CASSYRDRAYNEQFF. The V call is TRBV4-3, the J call TRBJ2-1; 9 bases align to TRBD1. Trimming took 5 bases from V and 2 from J; bases not matched to a gene: 4. The CDR3 is 15 residues long. Germline V lookup: CDR1 LGHNA, CDR2 YSLEER.